The 5 T cell receptor beta chains below come from one sample, sequenced in a study of blood T cell repertoires in COVID-19. Measured with immunoSEQ multiplex PCR; TCRdb has only the in-frame clones, and not every one. The sample contains roughly 190,000 clones, about nine tenths of which appear only once. Sequencing was done on a sample of PBMCs or T cells enriched from blood (not recorded which). These receptors all stem from a woman aged 18-29 years who had recovered from COVID-19.

This chain links TRBV18 with TRBJ1-2; TRBD1 agrees at 7 bases. The germline gives CDR1 KGHSH, CDR2 LQKENI. The CDR3 is made up of 14 amino acids. The ends lost 6 bases at V and 5 bases at J; junction bases unmatched: 9. The CDR3 sequence: CASSPDRVEYGYTF. In DNA form, the CDR3 reads TGTGCCAGCTCCCCAGACAGGGTGGAGTATGGCTACACCTTC.

The V call is TRBV5-1, the J call TRBJ2-3; 10 bases align to TRBD1. Trimming took 4 bases from V and 1 from J; bases not matched to a gene: 15. The CDR3 runs 19 residues. Per the germline V gene, CDR1 is SGHRS and CDR2 is YFSETQ. CDR3 loop: CASSRMTGGYGTGTDTQYF. The DNA for the CDR3 is TGCGCCAGCAGCCGGATGACAGGGGGCTACGGGACGGGCACAGATACGCAGTATTTT. Based on the CDR3 plus reference TRBV5-1 and TRBJ2-3, the full variable domain is KAGVTQTPRYLIKTRGQQVTLSCSPISGHRSVSWYQQTPGQGLQFLFEYFSETQRNKGNFPGRFSGRQFSNSRSEMNVSTLELGDSALYLCASSRMTGGYGTGTDTQYFGPGTRLTVL.

Turning to this clone: The identical CDR3 is also encoded by other nucleotide sequences in the sample. The CDR3 DNA reads as TGTGCCAGCAGGAGGACCAGCGGAACGTACGAGCAGTACTTC. Its protein is CASRRTSGTYEQYF. The rearrangement links TRBV6-5 to TRBJ2-7; D is possibly TRBD2 (5 bases). V was trimmed by 6 bases and J by 4 bases, leaving 16 bases between them. The CDR3 contains 14 residues. Germline CDR1 reads MNHEY; CDR2 reads SVGAGI.

The V call is TRBV4-1, the J call TRBJ2-2, with TRBD1 as a possible D gene (5 bases). The CDR3 has 15 amino acids. V was pared by 1 base and J by 4 bases, with 10 bases between. Germline V CDR1 and CDR2: MGHRA, YSYEKL. CDR3 nucleotides: TGCGCCAGCAGCCAAGCCCAGGGTCCCACCGGGGAGCTGTTTTTT. Translated, it gives CASSQAQGPTGELFF.

This clone was seen a single time. V usage is TRBV11-2 and J usage is TRBJ1-2; TRBD1 matches 9 bases. The CDR3 has 14 residues. V shed 5 bases, J shed 2 bases, and the junction held 3 bases outside the gene matches. In germline, CDR1 is SGHAT, CDR2 FQNNGV. The CDR3: CASSHGQGNYGYTF. The CDR3 nucleotides read TGTGCCAGCAGCCACGGACAGGGGAACTATGGCTACACCTTC.